Listed below are T cell receptor beta chains from one sample, sequenced in a study of cytomegalovirus exposure and HLA in healthy donors. Here immunoSEQ multiplex PCR was the method, and the copy in TCRdb shows in-frame clones only, minus some. The sample consists of around 120,000 clones, roughly 78% of them appearing once. The sample taken for sequencing was PBMCs. The receptors derive from a woman aged 40 to 50 in good health and CMV-seronegative. Both conserved end residues are part of each CDR3. D genes are given only for firm matches. Clone size is shown for a subset of rows, as once, few, many or a class of expanded clone.

V: TRBV6-5
J: TRBJ2-4
D: TRBD2
size: NA
DNA: TGTGCCAGCAGTAGAAGCGGGGGGGCGACTCAGTACTTC
CDR3: CASSRSGGATQYF

V: TRBV7-2
J: TRBJ2-7
D: NA
size: NA
DNA: TGTGCCAGCAGCCCAGTGGGTAGCGGCCCCTACGAGCAGTACTTC
CDR3: CASSPVGSGPYEQYF

V: TRBV7-9
J: TRBJ2-7
D: TRBD2
size: medium-sized
DNA: TGTGCCAGCAGCTCGACGACTAGCGGGAGGGCCTCCGAGCGCGAGCAGTACTTC
CDR3: CASSSTTSGRASEREQYF

V: TRBV28
J: TRBJ2-1
D: TRBD1
size: NA
DNA: TGTGCCAGCAGAAGCACCGACAGGGGGGTCAGCTACAATGAGCAGTTCTTC
CDR3: CASRSTDRGVSYNEQFF

V: TRBV7-9
J: TRBJ2-1
D: NA
size: NA
DNA: TGTGCCAGCAGCTTAGCAGGAGCCCACAATGAGCAGTTCTTC
CDR3: CASSLAGAHNEQFF

V: TRBV19
J: TRBJ1-5
D: NA
size: NA
DNA: TGTGCCAGTAGTATGGGACTTAGCAATCAGCCCCAGCATTTT
CDR3: CASSMGLSNQPQHF

V: TRBV2
J: TRBJ2-2
D: TRBD1
size: NA
DNA: TGTGCCAGCAAACACGGGACAGAGACCGGGGAGCTGTTTTTT
CDR3: CASKHGTETGELFF

V: TRBV7-6
J: TRBJ2-5
D: NA
size: NA
DNA: TGTGCCAGCAGCTTAGGGACAGAACAAGAGACCCAGTACTTC
CDR3: CASSLGTEQETQYF

V: TRBV2
J: TRBJ2-3
D: NA
size: NA
DNA: TGTGCCAGCAGTGAACAGGGAACTAGCACAGATACGCAGTATTTT
CDR3: CASSEQGTSTDTQYF

V: TRBV30
J: TRBJ1-1
D: NA
size: NA
DNA: TGTGCCTGGAGTATTTCGAGTTTTGAAGCTTTCTTT
CDR3: CAWSISSFEAFF

V: TRBV7-2
J: TRBJ1-5
D: TRBD1
size: NA
DNA: TGTGCCAGCAGCCGACAGGGCGTGAGCGAGCCCCAGCATTTT
CDR3: CASSRQGVSEPQHF

V: TRBV6-6
J: TRBJ1-1
D: NA
size: few
DNA: TGTGCCAGCAGTTACTCCGGGACATATGGGGACACTGAAGCTTTCTTT
CDR3: CASSYSGTYGDTEAFF

V: TRBV9
J: TRBJ2-1
D: NA
size: NA
DNA: TGTGCCAGCAGCGTAGAGGGGCAGGAGTACAATGAGCAGTTCTTC
CDR3: CASSVEGQEYNEQFF

V: TRBV7-9
J: TRBJ2-7
D: NA
size: NA
DNA: TGTTCCAGCAGCTTAGGAGCCGGGGGCTACGAGCAGTACTTC
CDR3: CSSSLGAGGYEQYF

V: TRBV18
J: TRBJ2-7
D: TRBD2
size: NA
DNA: TGTGCCAGCTCACAACTAGCGGGGGACTCCTACGAGCAGTACTTC
CDR3: CASSQLAGDSYEQYF

V: TRBV7-2
J: TRBJ1-1
D: NA
size: NA
DNA: TGTGCCAGCAGCCCAGACTTAATGCGGGGGGGCACTGAAGCTTTCTTT
CDR3: CASSPDLMRGGTEAFF

V: TRBV11-3
J: TRBJ1-6
D: NA
size: NA
DNA: TGTGCCAGCAGCTTCAGATGGAATTCACCCCTCCACTTT
CDR3: CASSFRWNSPLHF

V: TRBV5-6
J: TRBJ2-3
D: TRBD1
size: NA
DNA: TGTGCCAGCAGCTTGAGGGGGCCCAGCACAGATACGCAGTATTTT
CDR3: CASSLRGPSTDTQYF

V: TRBV5-4
J: TRBJ2-5
D: NA
size: NA
DNA: TGTGCCAGCAGCCCCGGTGCCGGGAGTGAAGAGCAGTACTTC
CDR3: CASSPGAGSEEQYF

V: TRBV6-5
J: TRBJ1-1
D: NA
size: few
DNA: TGTGCCAGCAGTTACTCCCGAGCCACTGAAGCTTTCTTT
CDR3: CASSYSRATEAFF

V: TRBV27
J: TRBJ2-3
D: TRBD2
size: once
DNA: TGTGCCAGCAGTTCGGTGACTAGCGGGGGCACAGATACGCAGTATTTT
CDR3: CASSSVTSGGTDTQYF

V: TRBV7-2
J: TRBJ2-7
D: NA
size: NA
DNA: TGTGCCAGCAGCTTAGTGGTGATAGGGGGTTACGAGCAGTACTTC
CDR3: CASSLVVIGGYEQYF

V: TRBV4-2
J: TRBJ1-5
D: NA
size: few
DNA: TGTGCCAGCAGCCAAGATGAGGGGCGGGGTCAGCCCCAGCATTTT
CDR3: CASSQDEGRGQPQHF

V: TRBV25-1
J: TRBJ1-1
D: TRBD1
size: few
DNA: TGTGCCAGCAGTGATCGGGGCGCAGGGGGCACTGAAGCTTTCTTT
CDR3: CASSDRGAGGTEAFF

V: TRBV11-2
J: TRBJ2-3
D: NA
size: NA
DNA: TGTGCCAGCAGCCTGCCTTTGTTCGGTTCTACGCAGTATTTT
CDR3: CASSLPLFGSTQYF

V: TRBV7-2
J: TRBJ2-3
D: NA
size: NA
DNA: TGTGCCAGCAGCTTAGGTGGCGGTGGGAGCGCAGATACGCAGTATTTT
CDR3: CASSLGGGGSADTQYF

V: TRBV5-8
J: TRBJ1-5
D: NA
size: NA
DNA: TGTGCCAGCAGCTTGGGACAGGAGAATCAGCCCCAGCATTTT
CDR3: CASSLGQENQPQHF